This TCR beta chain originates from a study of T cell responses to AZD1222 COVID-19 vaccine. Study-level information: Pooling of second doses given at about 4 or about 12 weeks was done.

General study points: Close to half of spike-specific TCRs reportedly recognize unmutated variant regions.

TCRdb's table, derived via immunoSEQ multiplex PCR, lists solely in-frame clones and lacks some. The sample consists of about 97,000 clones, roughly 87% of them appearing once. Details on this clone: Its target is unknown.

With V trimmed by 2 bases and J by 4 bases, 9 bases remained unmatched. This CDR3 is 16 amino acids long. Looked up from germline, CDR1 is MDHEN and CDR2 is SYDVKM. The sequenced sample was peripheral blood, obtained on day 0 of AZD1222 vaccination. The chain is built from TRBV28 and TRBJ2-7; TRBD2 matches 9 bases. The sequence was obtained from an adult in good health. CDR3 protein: CASSLAASGNRYEQYF. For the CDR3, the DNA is TGTGCCAGCAGTTTAGCGGCTAGCGGGAATCGGTACGAGCAGTACTTC.